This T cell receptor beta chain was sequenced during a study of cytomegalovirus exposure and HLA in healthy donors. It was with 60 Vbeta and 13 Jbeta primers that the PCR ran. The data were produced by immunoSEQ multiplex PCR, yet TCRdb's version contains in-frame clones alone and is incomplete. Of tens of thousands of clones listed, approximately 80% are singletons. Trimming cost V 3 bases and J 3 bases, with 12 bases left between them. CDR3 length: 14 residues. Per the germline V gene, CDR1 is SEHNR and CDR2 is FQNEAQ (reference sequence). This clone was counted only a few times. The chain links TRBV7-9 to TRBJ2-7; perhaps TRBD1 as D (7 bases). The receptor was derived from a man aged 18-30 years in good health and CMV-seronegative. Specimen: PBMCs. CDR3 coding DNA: TGTGCCAGCAGCTTGGGGGGACAGAACTACGAGCAGTACTTC. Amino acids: CASSLGGQNYEQYF. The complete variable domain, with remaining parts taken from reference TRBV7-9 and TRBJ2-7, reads DTGVSQNPRHKITKRGQNVTFRCDPISEHNRLYWYRQTLGQGPEFLTYFQNEAQLEKSRLLSDRFSAERPKGSFSTLEIQRTEQGDSAMYLCASSLGGQNYEQYFGPGTRLTVT.